This T cell receptor (beta chain) came from a study of blood T cells in healthy people across ages. This clonotype occurred a few times. A J-beta primer mix and a sample-barcoded 5' primer were used in a second PCR of roughly 6 to 11 cycles. Tagging of each cDNA molecule was performed by a template-switch adaptor with 12 random nucleotides. In TCRdb, the 5' RACE reads were re-called with MiXCR into one record per CDR3 protein. The sample lists 1.5 million to 2 million distinct CDR3 sequences, 49% occurring once. The sequence derives from a middle-aged woman in good health. Sequencing was carried out using blood.

As DNA, the CDR3 is TGTGCCAGCAGTCCCAACCGACAGGCTAATTCACCCCTCCACTTT. This encodes CASSPNRQANSPLHF. The rearrangement links TRBV12-3 or TRBV12-4 to TRBJ1-6; a weak D match, TRBD1 (6 bases). This CDR3 spans 15 amino acids. Trimming left V 5 bases short and J 6 bases short, with 14 bases between.